This record looks at one T cell receptor (beta chain) sequence and its context. Its target antigen remains unknown. No clone much larger than this one lies a single base away; base qualities are absent. CDR1 and CDR2, looked up from the germline V gene (reference sequence), are LNHDA and SQIVND. From the cysteine up to the phenylalanine, the CDR3 has a length of 13 residues. This entry keeps only the CDR3 DNA: 39 bases, framed from base 1. Relative to germline, V is missing 6 bases and J is missing 2 bases, with 3 bases of the junction outside any gene match. The cohort consisted of 666 healthy bone marrow donors. Cohort members were all nominally healthy when sampled, although unrecorded immune exposures were likely present. The donor tested CMV seronegative and was one of the 352 seronegative cohort members. Every donor gave a peripheral blood sample, and the peripheral blood mononuclear cells from that sample were used for TCR beta sequencing. The Qiagen DNeasy Blood Extraction Kit was used to extract genomic DNA from the blood cell samples.

The library was made by the immunoSEQ multiplex PCR assay. The multiplex PCR relied on a mix of 60 forward primers for TCR Vbeta segments and 13 reverse primers for TCR Jbeta segments. The CDR3 region of rearranged TCR beta genes was amplified from genomic DNA by a multiplex PCR assay. The Illumina HiSeq System was used to sequence the amplified TCR beta libraries as 87-base-pair reads. The published analysis was carried out like this. In a later analysis, around 80 million unique TCR beta chains were counted across the roughly 610 repertoires, and about 10 million of these chains were shared by at least two donors. Raw reads were error-corrected and collapsed into unique sequences with a nearest-neighbor algorithm that merged closely related sequences to remove PCR and sequencing errors. V, D and J gene segments were assigned by aligning CDR3 sequences to IMGT reference sequences. For a sequence to be retained, a match of at least six nucleotides was required to both a V gene segment and a J gene segment. A rearrangement was called productive if the CDR3 had no stop codons and remained in frame with V and J, and every other rearrangement was called non-productive. Following IMGT convention, CDR3 was defined as the stretch from the second conserved V-encoded cysteine up to the conserved J-encoded phenylalanine. Sequences without an unambiguous match to a single V gene segment were excluded from the earlier analysis of a few hundred of the donors. An earlier analysis of 587 of the donors called V segments functional above 56.7% productive rearrangements and segregating when the between-donor standard deviation exceeded 5%. A statistical classification framework was developed to diagnose cytomegalovirus status using the catalog of TCR beta chain sequences. V and J gene assignment, in a later analysis, came from comparing TCR nucleotide sequences with IMGT/GENE-DB human TR gene sequences. A later analysis assigned CDR3 sequences and most-parsimonious VDJ recombination scenarios with the TCRdist pipeline. In a later analysis, each TCR beta chain was defined by its CDR3 amino acid sequence together with its V-gene family, and reads without a unique V-gene family were excluded. As a way to deal with suspected cross-contamination and a sequencing artifact, a later analysis dropped 450 to 700 nucleotide sequences that were highly shared and had low generation probability. In a later analysis, a clonal expansion index for each public chain was calculated from normalized within-repertoire ranks of inferred template counts. Generation probabilities in a later analysis came from a VDJ recombination model fitted to out-of-frame rearrangements, and those results were checked against IGoR. In a later analysis, TCR-TCR, TCR-HLA and TCR-CMV co-occurrence was scored with hypergeometric tests, and a repertoire-size bias correction was applied to TCR pairs. False discovery rates were estimated in a later analysis by permuting HLA or CMV assignments 20 times. A later analysis grouped co-occurring TCRs with DBSCAN, adding TCRdist sequence similarity when clustering within HLA-allele-positive subsets. Repertoires with fewer than 30,000 or more than 120,000 public chains, plus five repertoires with anomalous nucleotide sharing, were excluded from co-occurrence clustering. TCRdb took this table from immuneACCESS and kept in-frame rearrangements with V and J called. Such tables lack part of the clones; where checked against another copy, unresolved V genes explain under half of the gap, and the rest is unexplained. Clonal size and the V and J genes are those of that table, whereas D and trimming came from the DNA. In all, the sample holds 65,000 or so clones, and 55% to 65% of those were seen once. Approximately 2.8% of the sample is held by the ten biggest clonotypes.

The data belong to a study of cytomegalovirus exposure and HLA in healthy donors (TCRdb year 2017). Study-level background: According to an earlier analysis of 587 of the donors, roughly 180 million T cells yielded 120 million or so unique TCR beta sequences and 250 to 350 Gb of sequence data. Donor age, sex, ethnicity and CMV serostatus were collected together with the repertoire data. Approximately 300 gigabases of sequencing data and around 85 million unique TCR sequences made up an early release that covered roughly 670 HLA-typed donors. In a later genetic analysis, genome-wide SNP genotypes for about 65% of the roughly 700 donors were used, and that subset was treated as a discovery cohort. All discovery cohort repertoires had been generated on a single sequencing platform. The study aimed to test whether cataloging public T cell receptors could reveal signatures of past pathogen exposure. The genetic ancestry cluster associated with self-reported Caucasian donors included roughly four fifths of the roughly 400 genotyped donors. An earlier analysis of roughly 600 of the donors used high-throughput TCR beta sequencing to judge whether each TCR beta V gene segment behaved as functional or pseudogenic. Typing coverage differed by locus: A, B, C, DRB1 and DQB1 were typed in roughly 620-630 donors, DQA1 in about 550, DPA1 in around 600, and DPB1 in around 440. In addition to the first cohort of approximately 650 subjects, a separate validation cohort of 120 different subjects was used. Both class I and class II loci were covered by HLA typing, at four-digit resolution. Several DR-DQ haplotypes were handled as single units for association and clustering because linkage in the cohort was strong. In a later analysis, previously published TCR beta repertoires from fewer than 750 donors were re-analyzed and high-resolution HLA genotyping was added so that TCR occurrence patterns could be studied. To predict cytomegalovirus infection status, the study brought together high-throughput TCR immunosequencing, statistical association of individual TCRs with disease status, and machine learning. In the later analysis, no new phenotypic data were used to find candidate immune exposures; instead, reliance was placed on TCR beta sequences and their occurrence across donors. On average, roughly 240,000 unique TCR beta nucleotide sequences were sequenced per donor among 398 genotyped donors of the cohort, with 15% to 20% of those sequences being non-productive. The study used immunosequencing to profile the T cell repertoires of under 700 subjects and linked those repertoires to cytomegalovirus serostatus. Beyond this particular receptor, the publication reports: Because HLA typing was unavailable for some donors at each locus, only the typed subset was used in association tests. V-gene and J-gene trimming of TCR beta chains was associated with a missense DCLRE1C variant in a later genetic analysis, and the association was replicated in an independent cohort. The only immune exposure information available for the cohort was CMV serostatus. Specific HLA alleles were associated with 16,951 TCR beta sequences at a false discovery rate of 0.05 in a later analysis. Cytomegalovirus status was reported to be diagnosed by the classifier with high specificity and sensitivity in both the original and validation cohorts. A later analysis found that TCR association rates varied across HLA loci, with DRB1 alleles showing the most associated TCRs and HLA-C alleles the fewest. A later genetic analysis reported fewer N-insertions in productive TCRs among donors in an Asian-associated ancestry cluster than the roughly 700-donor mean. In a later analysis, several top co-occurrence clusters were reported to appear linked to parvovirus B19, influenza, CMV and Epstein-Barr virus. Because counts were too low, some 17 rarely observed V segments, including chromosome 9 orphons, were left out of the earlier analysis of about 620 of the donors. The 87-base-pair reads could not distinguish some IMGT-functional V segments, including TRBV6-2 and TRBV6-3, so those segments were excluded. A further reported finding was that TCR beta sequences accurately predicted the HLA-A and HLA-B alleles for most subjects in the first cohort. The study gave a list of 150 to 200 TCR beta chains associated with cytomegalovirus. In vitro tests confirmed that a few of the cytomegalovirus-associated TCR beta chains recognize cytomegalovirus antigens. It was suggested by the authors that the approach could potentially be generalized to other disease states and immunological phenotypes. Correlated functional status among segregating V segments might be attributable to linkage disequilibrium, but an unknown experimental factor could not be ruled out. This cohort had only TCR beta chains sequenced, and the lack of alpha or paired-chain data limited which features could be detected. Presence/absence analyses assumed roughly uniform sequencing depth across donors, an assumption that may not hold. Most CMV-associated TCR beta chains appeared to be HLA-restricted in a later analysis, and the HLA associations seemed to be driven largely by CMV exposure. In an earlier analysis of approximately 590 of the donors, most TCR beta V segments were observed in productive rearrangements about 87% or about 30% of the time, broadly matching IMGT annotations. Most TCR sequences were seen in very few donors, while some public TCRs were found in many individuals. A later analysis found that HLA-associated TCR beta chains were more clonally expanded and had lower generation probabilities than equally common non-associated chains. A group of highly shared sequence variants was considered likely to be a technical artifact of the sequencing pipeline. When HLA alleles, especially DR and DQ, strongly co-occurred, attributing TCR associations to individual alleles was difficult.

Sample: PBMCs. The TCR comes from a man aged 25 to 40 in good health and CMV-seronegative. The sequence joins TRBV19 to TRBJ2-5; 7 central nucleotides agree with TRBD1. Read as DNA, the sequence is TGTGCCAGTAGCCGACAGGGTCAAGAGACCCAGTACTTC. It translates as CASSRQGQETQYF. Extended through the reference TRBV19 and TRBJ2-5 proteins, this CDR3 yields the full variable domain: DGGITQSPKYLFRKEGQNVTLSCEQNLNHDAMYWYRQDPGQGLRLIYYSQIVNDFQKGDIAEGYSVSREKKESFPLTVTSAQKNPTAFYLCASSRQGQETQYFGPGTRLLVL.